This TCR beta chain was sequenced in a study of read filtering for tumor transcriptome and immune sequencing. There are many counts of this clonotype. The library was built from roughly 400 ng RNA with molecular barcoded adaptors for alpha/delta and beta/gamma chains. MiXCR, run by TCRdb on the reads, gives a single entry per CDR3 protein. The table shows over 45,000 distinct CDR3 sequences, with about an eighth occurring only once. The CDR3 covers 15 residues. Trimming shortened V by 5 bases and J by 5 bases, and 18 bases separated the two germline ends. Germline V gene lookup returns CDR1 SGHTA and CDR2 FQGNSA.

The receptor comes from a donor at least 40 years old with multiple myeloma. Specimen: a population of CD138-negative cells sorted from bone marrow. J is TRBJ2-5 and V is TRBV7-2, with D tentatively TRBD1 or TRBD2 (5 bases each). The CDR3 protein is CASSPTRDAWETQYF. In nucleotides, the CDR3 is TGTGCCAGCAGCCCGACCAGGGACGCGTGGGAGACCCAGTACTTC.